This paragraph reports one T cell receptor beta chain. Its antigen is not identified. Germline is not matched at one junction end, which may reflect a read error. The source of the sample is a study of tumor and adjacent non-tumor tissue in lung cancer. Study context: On average, productive TCRbeta reads reached 4 million to 5 million per sample.

TCRbeta libraries were built with three rounds of nested PCR, modified from ARM-PCR. TCRdb called the multiplex PCR reads again in MiXCR, with one record for every CDR3 protein. The sample lists under 150,000 distinct CDR3 sequences, approximately 70% seen once, with approximately 18% in the top ten. Notes on the study in general: Tumor tissue had significantly higher TCR diversity than normal lung. Normal lung showed higher cumulative top 100 clone frequency than tumor.

No cell sorting was done before RNA was extracted from the tissue. CDR3 size: 13 residues. In germline, CDR1 is MNHNS, CDR2 SASEGT. The clonotype originates from a man between 60 and 70 years old with small cell lung cancer. The sample comprised lung tumor tissue. V usage is TRBV6-1 and J usage is TRBJ1-2; no clear D gene. Here the CDR3 reads CASSVEAGVIYTF. In DNA form, the CDR3 reads TGTGCCAGTAGTGTCGAAGCGGGAGTAATCTACACCTTC.